This TCR beta chain was sequenced in a study of blood T cell repertoires in COVID-19. Study as a whole: Acute and convalescent COVID-19 samples came from the United States, Italy and Spain.

Germline V gene data show CDR1 as SGHTA and CDR2 as FQGTGA. The V segment lost 0 bases and the J segment 9 bases; nucleotides outside the gene matches: 8. The CDR3 contains 15 residues. Original processing notes: Nucleated cell counts were estimated from reference gene primer amplification. The protocol was immunoSEQ multiplex PCR, while the TCRdb copy is restricted to in-frame clones and leaves out a portion. The D gene and trimming were derived from the DNA, and the V and J assignments and clone size from that table. Of about 140,000 clones listed, approximately 82% are singletons. The clonotype originates from a man aged 60 to 75 who had recovered from COVID-19. Source material: peripheral blood. The genes are TRBV7-3 and TRBJ2-1, with 7 bases that match TRBD2. The CDR3 here is CASSLTGGRVAEQFF. The DNA for the CDR3 is TGTGCCAGCAGCTTAACGGGCGGGAGAGTAGCTGAGCAGTTCTTC.